The T cell receptor (beta chain) under discussion was sequenced for a study of OX40 agonist ivuxolimab in advanced cancers. Whole-study findings and limits: Among T cells, CD8+ cells averaged more expanded clones than CD4+ cells.

Points on this clone: Its antigen is currently unknown.

TCRdb keeps only in-frame clones here, not all; method: immunoSEQ multiplex PCR. The sample has tens of thousands of clones, about three quarters seen once. Germline CDR1 and CDR2: SGHAT and FQNNGV. The V segment lost 2 bases and the J segment 3 bases; nucleotides outside the gene matches: 5. This CDR3 has 16 residues. The sequenced sample was CD4+ or CD8+ T cells sorted from blood, obtained in a trial of the OX40 agonist ivuxolimab. This clonotype was sampled from an adult with an advanced solid tumor such as melanoma, head and neck, liver or kidney cancer. The chain combines TRBV11-2 with TRBJ2-5, with 11 bases that match TRBD2. The CDR3 DNA follows: TGTGCCAGCAGCTTAAGGGTAGCGGGGGGGAAAGAGACCCAGTACTTC. This gives the protein CASSLRVAGGKETQYF.